A selection of T cell receptor beta chains follows, all from one sample in a study of CD8+CD57+ T cells in acquired aplastic anemia. One entry per CDR3 protein results from TCRdb running MiXCR on the reads. The sample has about 160,000 distinct CDR3 sequences, 71% seen once; the top ten hold 35% to 60%. Sequenced material: sorted CD4+, CD8+, or CD8+CD57+ T cells (not recorded which) from PBMCs. All receptors derive from a human donor with aplastic anemia. The CDR3 runs from the conserved cysteine through the conserved F or W. A D gene is named only where the DNA matches it firmly. Some rows mark clone size as missing; the rest say once, few, many or name a class of expanded clone.

V gene	clone size	D gene	J gene	CDR3 protein	CDR3 DNA
TRBV2	NA	NA	TRBJ1-6	CASSEAGASPLHF	TGTGCCAGCAGTGAGGCTGGGGCTTCACCCCTCCACTTT
TRBV7-9	NA	NA	TRBJ2-7	CASSQDRAYEQYF	TGTGCCAGCAGCCAAGACCGGGCCTACGAGCAGTACTTC
TRBV7-8	NA	NA	TRBJ2-3	CASSLEADIADTQYF	TGTGCCAGCAGCTTAGAGGCGGATATCGCAGATACGCAGTATTTT
TRBV7-8	NA	NA	TRBJ2-1	CASSLQGVSYNEQFF	TGTGCCAGCAGCTTGCAAGGGGTCTCCTACAATGAGCAGTTCTTC
TRBV7-9	NA	NA	TRBJ1-4	CASSPQGGAMFF	TGTGCCAGCAGCCCCCAGGGAGGAGCAATGTTTTTT
TRBV6-4	NA	TRBD1	TRBJ2-5	CASSDSIIGTESETQYF	TGTGCCAGCAGTGACTCAATAATTGGGACAGAGTCAGAGACCCAGTACTTC
TRBV15	NA	NA	TRBJ2-2	CATGRQGGSGELFF	TGTGCCACCGGGCGGCAGGGTGGGTCCGGGGAGCTGTTTTTT
TRBV29-1	NA	NA	TRBJ1-5	CSIKSGDGQPQHF	TGCAGTATCAAGTCAGGGGATGGGCAGCCCCAGCATTTT
TRBV10-3	NA	NA	TRBJ1-1	CAIKTGMNTEAFF	TGTGCCATTAAGACAGGAATGAACACTGAAGCTTTCTTT
TRBV29-1	NA	NA	TRBJ1-1	CSVDPTVNTEAFF	TGCAGCGTTGACCCGACGGTGAACACTGAAGCTTTCTTT
TRBV29-1	NA	NA	TRBJ1-1	CSVEDRQGNTEAFF	TGCAGCGTTGAAGATCGTCAGGGGAACACTGAAGCTTTCTTT
TRBV20-1	NA	NA	TRBJ2-3	CSARRSSRGSTDTQYF	TGCAGTGCCAGACGGTCTAGCAGGGGCAGCACAGATACGCAGTATTTT
TRBV7-6	NA	NA	TRBJ2-1	CASSLETYPHNEQFF	TGTGCCAGCAGCTTAGAGACTTACCCTCACAATGAGCAGTTCTTC
TRBV15	NA	TRBD1	TRBJ2-3	CATSSDSQGADTQYF	TGTGCCACCAGCAGTGACTCTCAGGGGGCAGATACGCAGTATTTT
TRBV4-3	NA	NA	TRBJ2-7	CASSQEERVYEQYF	TGCGCCAGCAGCCAAGAGGAAAGGGTCTACGAGCAGTACTTC
TRBV19	NA	NA	TRBJ1-5	CASTPRTDQPQHF	TGTGCCAGTACCCCCAGGACAGATCAGCCCCAGCATTTT
TRBV6-4	many	TRBD1	TRBJ1-5	CASSAGQGGNQPQHF	TGTGCCAGCAGTGCTGGACAGGGTGGCAATCAGCCCCAGCATTTT
TRBV24-1	NA	NA	TRBJ2-7	CATSTVGSYEQYF	TGTGCCACCAGTACGGTGGGATCCTACGAGCAGTACTTC
TRBV6-4	NA	TRBD2	TRBJ2-1	CASSRTSGGEQFF	TGTGCCAGCAGTCGGACTAGCGGGGGGGAGCAGTTCTTC
TRBV10-3	NA	NA	TRBJ2-6	CAISEGANVLTF	TGTGCCATCAGTGAGGGGGCCAACGTCCTGACTTTC
TRBV14	once	NA	TRBJ2-5	CASSEGGSRVGETQYF	TGTGCCAGCAGCGAGGGAGGTAGCAGGGTGGGAGAGACCCAGTACTTC
TRBV2	many	NA	TRBJ2-1	CASTGPTPDNEQFF	TGTGCCAGCACCGGACCCACCCCGGACAATGAGCAGTTCTTC
TRBV20-1	once	NA	TRBJ1-2	CSARGTLDRFDYGYTF	TGCAGTGCTAGAGGTACCCTGGACAGATTTGACTATGGCTACACCTTC
TRBV10-2	few	NA	TRBJ1-1	CASSETGGTEAFF	TGCGCCAGCAGTGAAACGGGAGGGACTGAAGCTTTCTTT
TRBV7-8	NA	TRBD2	TRBJ2-1	CASSLGGGAEQFF	TGTGCCAGCAGCTTAGGGGGGGGTGCTGAGCAGTTCTTC
TRBV5-1	NA	NA	TRBJ2-1	CASSLGARPNEQFF	TGCGCCAGCAGCTTGGGGGCTAGACCGAATGAGCAGTTCTTC
TRBV20-1	many	NA	TRBJ2-3	CSARDRRLTDTQYF	TGCAGTGCTAGAGATCGGCGGCTCACAGATACGCAGTATTTT
TRBV10-3	NA	TRBD2	TRBJ2-1	CAISELAGGIPQYSYNEQFF	TGTGCCATCAGCGAACTAGCGGGGGGAATCCCCCAATACTCCTACAATGAGCAGTTCTTC
TRBV6-9	NA	NA	TRBJ2-7	CASSERIAYEQYF	TGTGCCAGCAGTGAAAGAATAGCCTACGAGCAGTACTTC
TRBV30	NA	NA	TRBJ2-1	CAWSATRWNEQFF	TGTGCCTGGAGTGCAACCCGGTGGAATGAGCAGTTCTTC
TRBV7-2	few	NA	TRBJ2-5	CASSFTRGSETQYF	TGTGCCAGCAGCTTCACGAGAGGCTCTGAGACCCAGTACTTC
TRBV7-9	NA	TRBD1	TRBJ1-1	CASSPDGTEGTEAFF	TGTGCCAGCAGCCCCGACGGGACAGAGGGCACTGAAGCTTTCTTT
TRBV29-1	NA	NA	TRBJ2-7	CSVPGASLEAGEQYF	TGCAGCGTACCTGGGGCCTCTCTGGAAGCAGGCGAGCAGTACTTC
TRBV9	few	NA	TRBJ2-5	CASSWRQGGETQYF	TGTGCCAGCAGCTGGCGACAGGGAGGGGAGACCCAGTACTTC
TRBV2	NA	NA	TRBJ2-1	CASSEVLSGGQFF	TGTGCCAGCAGTGAAGTTTTGTCAGGTGGGCAGTTCTTC
TRBV19	NA	NA	TRBJ1-2	CASSIGRAAYGYTF	TGTGCCAGTAGTATAGGGCGGGCAGCCTATGGCTACACCTTC
TRBV12-3/TRBV12-4	NA	NA	TRBJ2-4	CASSGVGAAKNIQYF	TGTGCCAGCAGTGGGGTTGGAGCAGCCAAAAACATTCAGTACTTC
TRBV7-3	few	NA	TRBJ2-1	CASSQGWGNEQFF	TGTGCCAGCAGCCAAGGTTGGGGAAATGAGCAGTTCTTC
TRBV10-3	few	TRBD2	TRBJ2-7	CAISESQAGVGEQYF	TGTGCCATCAGTGAGTCTCAAGCGGGAGTTGGGGAGCAGTACTTC
TRBV20-1	NA	NA	TRBJ2-5	CSASGLGQETQYF	TGCAGTGCTAGCGGCCTGGGCCAAGAGACCCAGTACTTC
TRBV2	NA	TRBD1	TRBJ1-1	CARTTGNSGNTEAFF	TGTGCCAGAACGACAGGGAACTCTGGAAACACTGAAGCTTTCTTT
TRBV7-8	few	NA	TRBJ2-7	CASSHSRVGYEQYF	TGTGCCAGCAGCCACTCGAGGGTGGGTTACGAGCAGTACTTC
TRBV6-4	many	NA	TRBJ2-2	CASSDSADTGELFF	TGTGCCAGCAGTGACTCGGCAGACACCGGGGAGCTGTTTTTT
TRBV19	NA	TRBD1	TRBJ2-3	CASSTQGAPDTQYF	TGTGCCAGTAGTACACAGGGGGCACCAGATACGCAGTATTTT
TRBV5-4	NA	NA	TRBJ2-7	CASSSEPGRNEQYF	TGTGCCAGCAGCTCGGAGCCGGGTAGGAACGAGCAGTACTTC
TRBV20-1	few	NA	TRBJ1-1	CSAPGSGTTEAFF	TGCAGTGCCCCAGGGTCGGGAACCACTGAAGCTTTCTTT
TRBV29-1	NA	NA	TRBJ1-5	CSATQGAGQPQHF	TGCAGCGCCACACAGGGTGCCGGTCAGCCCCAGCATTTT
TRBV29-1	few	TRBD1	TRBJ1-1	CSVLPGQAEGVAFF	TGCAGCGTCCTCCCGGGACAGGCGGAAGGTGTGGCTTTCTTT
TRBV5-6	NA	TRBD1	TRBJ1-2	CASSRQGNGYTF	TGTGCCAGCAGCCGACAGGGAAATGGCTACACCTTC
TRBV4-1	many	TRBD2	TRBJ2-7	CASGGGSSEQYF	TGCGCCAGCGGGGGGGGGTCGAGCGAGCAGTACTTC
TRBV27	few	NA	TRBJ2-1	CASSFVGNEQFF	TGTGCCAGCAGTTTCGTGGGCAATGAGCAGTTCTTC
TRBV2	NA	NA	TRBJ2-7	CASSVFPSYEQYF	TGTGCCAGCAGTGTTTTCCCTTCCTACGAGCAGTACTTC